The rows below give T cell receptor beta chains drawn from one sample of a study of blood T cell repertoires in COVID-19. Clones were sequenced by immunoSEQ multiplex PCR, and TCRdb holds only the in-frame ones, with some missing. The sample includes 360,000 or so clones, around 90% seen only once; the top ten take 6.5%. Sequencing was performed on peripheral blood. The receptors originated from a man between 18 and 35 years old with active or convalescent COVID-19. CDR3s include the opening cysteine and the closing phenylalanine or tryptophan. Each record gives: D gene, CDR3 length, J gene, V gene, clone size, CDR3 protein, CDR3 DNA. A D gene is named only where the DNA matches it firmly. Size tells how often a clone was seen (once, few, many) or the class of an expanded clone, and some rows leave it out.

D: TRBD1; length: 15; J: TRBJ2-3; V: TRBV6-6; size: -; CDR3: CASSYEGQRADTQYF; DNA: TGTGCCAGCAGTTACGAGGGACAGAGGGCAGATACGCAGTATTTT
D: TRBD2; length: 16; J: TRBJ2-1; V: TRBV6-2/TRBV6-3; size: -; CDR3: CASSKGLAGGQNEQFF; DNA: TGTGCCAGCAGCAAGGGACTAGCGGGGGGCCAAAATGAGCAGTTCTTC
D: -; length: 15; J: TRBJ1-3; V: TRBV5-1; size: -; CDR3: CASSLADSSGNTIYF; DNA: TGCGCCAGCAGCTTGGCCGACAGCTCTGGAAACACCATATATTTT
D: TRBD1; length: 14; J: TRBJ2-7; V: TRBV11-2; size: once; CDR3: CASSLGTGAYEQYF; DNA: TGTGCCAGCAGCTTAGGTACAGGGGCCTACGAGCAGTACTTC
D: TRBD2; length: 18; J: TRBJ2-2; V: TRBV27; size: -; CDR3: CASSTRTSGRASPGELFF; DNA: TGTGCCAGCAGTACTCGGACTAGCGGGAGGGCCTCCCCCGGGGAGCTGTTTTTT
D: TRBD1; length: 15; J: TRBJ2-2; V: TRBV28; size: -; CDR3: CASSSQGADTGELFF; DNA: TGTGCCAGCAGTTCACAGGGGGCGGACACCGGGGAGCTGTTTTTT
D: -; length: 17; J: TRBJ1-6; V: TRBV24-1; size: -; CDR3: CATSDLRLTDYNSPLHF; DNA: TGTGCCACCAGTGATTTGCGACTGACAGATTATAATTCACCCCTCCACTTT
D: TRBD1; length: 14; J: TRBJ2-5; V: TRBV9; size: -; CDR3: CASSIGQGQETQYF; DNA: TGTGCCAGCAGCATTGGACAGGGGCAAGAGACCCAGTACTTC
D: TRBD1; length: 15; J: TRBJ2-1; V: TRBV12-5; size: -; CDR3: CASGLIQGAINEQFF; DNA: TGTGCTAGTGGCCTGATACAGGGGGCGATCAATGAGCAGTTCTTC
D: -; length: 15; J: TRBJ2-2; V: TRBV9; size: -; CDR3: CASSGLGQNTGELFF; DNA: TGTGCCAGCAGCGGCTTGGGGCAGAACACCGGGGAGCTGTTTTTT
D: -; length: 16; J: TRBJ1-5; V: TRBV27; size: -; CDR3: CASSLRSRGVNQPQHF; DNA: TGTGCCAGCAGTTTACGTTCCCGGGGAGTCAATCAGCCCCAGCATTTT
D: -; length: 15; J: TRBJ2-4; V: TRBV6-5; size: -; CDR3: CASSSRQAHKNIQYF; DNA: TGTGCCAGCAGTTCGCGACAAGCCCATAAAAACATTCAGTACTTC
D: -; length: 11; J: TRBJ1-2; V: TRBV2; size: -; CDR3: CASSVDYGYTF; DNA: TGTGCCAGCAGTGTAGACTATGGCTACACCTTC
D: -; length: 14; J: TRBJ2-2; V: TRBV11-3; size: -; CDR3: CASSLAGAGGELFF; DNA: TGTGCCAGCAGCTTAGCTGGGGCTGGAGGGGAGCTGTTTTTT
D: TRBD1; length: 13; J: TRBJ1-2; V: TRBV29-1; size: -; CDR3: CSVAPGQLDGYTF; DNA: TGCAGCGTTGCCCCGGGACAGCTCGACGGCTACACCTTC
D: TRBD1; length: 15; J: TRBJ1-6; V: TRBV6-5; size: -; CDR3: CASSWGQRSNSPLHF; DNA: TGTGCCAGCAGTTGGGGACAGCGTAGCAATTCACCCCTCCACTTT
D: TRBD1; length: 14; J: TRBJ1-2; V: TRBV7-9; size: -; CDR3: CASSYGQGNYGYTF; DNA: TGTGCCAGCAGCTATGGACAGGGGAACTATGGCTACACCTTC
D: TRBD2; length: 14; J: TRBJ2-1; V: TRBV6-5; size: -; CDR3: CASTSGRSYNEQFF; DNA: TGTGCCAGCACTAGCGGGAGATCCTACAATGAGCAGTTCTTC
D: -; length: 13; J: TRBJ1-3; V: TRBV5-4; size: -; CDR3: CASSLAGGNTIYF; DNA: TGTGCCAGCAGCTTAGCGGGTGGAAACACCATATATTTT
D: TRBD1; length: 16; J: TRBJ1-5; V: TRBV7-9; size: once; CDR3: CASSRGQIDSNQPQHF; DNA: TGTGCCAGCAGCCGGGGACAGATTGATAGCAATCAGCCCCAGCATTTT
D: -; length: 15; J: TRBJ1-3; V: TRBV3-1/TRBV3-2; size: once; CDR3: CASRNRLSSGNTIYF; DNA: TGTGCCAGCAGAAACAGGCTCAGCTCTGGAAACACCATATATTTT
D: -; length: 16; J: TRBJ2-1; V: TRBV7-2; size: -; CDR3: CASSTRGGQTYNEQFF; DNA: TGTGCCAGCAGCACCCGAGGAGGACAGACCTACAATGAGCAGTTCTTC
D: TRBD1; length: 12; J: TRBJ1-1; V: TRBV29-1; size: -; CDR3: CSVRTGNTEAFF; DNA: TGCAGCGTTCGGACAGGGAACACTGAAGCTTTCTTT
D: TRBD2; length: 15; J: TRBJ2-2; V: TRBV19; size: -; CDR3: CASSLLAGGLGELFF; DNA: TGTGCCAGTAGTTTATTAGCGGGGGGCCTGGGGGAGCTGTTTTTT
D: TRBD2; length: 17; J: TRBJ2-1; V: TRBV29-1; size: -; CDR3: CSVEDELERGSLNEQFF; DNA: TGCAGCGTTGAAGACGAGTTGGAGCGGGGGAGCCTCAATGAGCAGTTCTTC
D: TRBD1; length: 15; J: TRBJ1-2; V: TRBV4-1; size: -; CDR3: CASSQDRGRGPGYTF; DNA: TGCGCCAGCAGCCAAGATCGGGGTAGGGGGCCTGGCTACACCTTC
D: -; length: 14; J: TRBJ1-3; V: TRBV28; size: -; CDR3: CASSLLGGYGTIYF; DNA: TGTGCCAGCAGTTTACTGGGAGGGTACGGCACCATATATTTT
D: -; length: 12; J: TRBJ2-3; V: TRBV28; size: -; CDR3: CASSRQTDTQYF; DNA: TGTGCCAGCAGTAGACAGACAGATACGCAGTATTTT
D: -; length: 15; J: TRBJ1-1; V: TRBV6-5; size: -; CDR3: CASSSGRGANTEAFF; DNA: TGTGCCAGCAGTTCGGGACGGGGGGCGAACACTGAAGCTTTCTTT
D: -; length: 16; J: TRBJ1-5; V: TRBV11-2; size: -; CDR3: CASSLGWSGSNQPQHF; DNA: TGTGCCAGCAGCTTAGGATGGAGTGGGAGCAATCAGCCCCAGCATTTT
D: TRBD2; length: 17; J: TRBJ2-5; V: TRBV14; size: once; CDR3: CASSQPTLAGGRETQYF; DNA: TGTGCCAGCAGCCAACCGACACTAGCGGGGGGTCGGGAGACCCAGTACTTC